Included here is one TCR beta chain sequence, with context. In the source study's methods: Amplification of reference gene primers was used by the study to estimate nucleated cell counts. The data were produced by immunoSEQ multiplex PCR, yet TCRdb's version contains in-frame clones alone and is incomplete. That table gives V, J and clone size, and the DNA gave D and trimming. The table records about 270,000 clones, roughly nine tenths of them present only once. This CDR3 has 16 residues. From germline, CDR1 is LGHDT and CDR2 YNNKEL (reference sequence). J lost 2 bases, V lost 2 bases, and 5 bases had no gene match. This specimen belongs to a study of blood T cell repertoires in COVID-19. Study-level background: COVID-19 samples collected from the United States, Italy and Spain covered acute and convalescent phases. From T cells, B-cell-depleted T cells, or PBMCs came the material, which was cDNA or gDNA.

Seattle patients were enrolled during active infection and followed longitudinally. V gene TRBV3-1 (or the pseudogene TRBV3-2) combines with J gene TRBJ2-3; 9 positions match TRBD1. The source is a woman aged 30 to 39 with COVID-19, enrolled during active disease. The specimen was peripheral blood. The CDR3, as DNA: TGTGCCAGCAGCCAACCGGGACAGGGTCCCACAGATACGCAGTATTTT. As protein: CASSQPGQGPTDTQYF.